The clone carrying this TCR beta chain was recorded many times. The antigen is not known. The data were obtained in a study of T cells in Graves' hyperthyroidism and ophthalmopathy. Study conclusions and caveats: Within blood appeared most thyroid clonotypes that had expanded above 0.001.

Ophthalmopathy patients had Clinical Activity Score at least 3, NOSPECS grade at least 4, duration under 3 months. The investigators amplified TCR beta CDR3 regions from RNA transcripts. HTBI primers were used for first-round RT-PCR of the TCR CDR3. Each CDR3 protein is one row after TCRdb ran MiXCR on the multiplex PCR reads. The sample holds approximately 600,000 distinct CDR3 sequences, under 15% seen once. The CDR3 consists of 17 residues. In germline, CDR1 is SGHAT, CDR2 FQDESV (reference sequence). V lost 5 bases and J lost 2; bases outside the gene matches: 14. The source material was blood. The receptor comes from a middle-aged woman with Graves' ophthalmopathy. J is TRBJ2-5 and V is TRBV11-1; 7 bases fit TRBD1. In nucleotides, the CDR3 is TGTGCCAGCAGCGCCCCCCGGGACAGCTCACCACAAGAGACCCAGTACTTC. Translation: CASSAPRDSSPQETQYF.